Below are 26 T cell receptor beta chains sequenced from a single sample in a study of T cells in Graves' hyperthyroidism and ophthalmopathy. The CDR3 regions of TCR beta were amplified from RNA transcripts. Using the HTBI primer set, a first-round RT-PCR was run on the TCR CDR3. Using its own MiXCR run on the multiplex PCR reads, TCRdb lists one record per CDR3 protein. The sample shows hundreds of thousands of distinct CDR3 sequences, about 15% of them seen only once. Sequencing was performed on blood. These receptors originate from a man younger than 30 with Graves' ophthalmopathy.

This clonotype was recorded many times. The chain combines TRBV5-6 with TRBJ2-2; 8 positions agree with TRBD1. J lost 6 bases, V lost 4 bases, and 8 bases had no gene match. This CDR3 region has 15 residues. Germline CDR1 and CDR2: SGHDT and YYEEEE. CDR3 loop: CASSRTGFLSGELFF. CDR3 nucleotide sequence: TGTGCCAGCAGCCGGACAGGGTTTCTATCCGGGGAGCTGTTTTTT.

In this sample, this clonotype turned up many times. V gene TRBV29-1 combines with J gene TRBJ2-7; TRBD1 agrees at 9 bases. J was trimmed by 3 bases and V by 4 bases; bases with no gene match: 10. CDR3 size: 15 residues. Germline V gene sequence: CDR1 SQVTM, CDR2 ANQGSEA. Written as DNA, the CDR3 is TGCAGCGTTGTGCAGGGGACAGGGAACATCTACGAGCAGTACTTC. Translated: CSVVQGTGNIYEQYF.

This CDR3 reads CASSGTSGRWGNEQFF. The CDR3 nucleotides are TGTGCCAGCAGCGGGACTAGCGGGAGATGGGGCAATGAGCAGTTCTTC. The chain is built from TRBV5-4 and TRBJ2-1; 14 nucleotides align to TRBD2. V shed 4 bases and J 6 bases; nucleotides not matched to a gene: 6. Germline CDR1 SGHNT, CDR2 YYREEE (reference sequence). The CDR3 has 16 amino acids.

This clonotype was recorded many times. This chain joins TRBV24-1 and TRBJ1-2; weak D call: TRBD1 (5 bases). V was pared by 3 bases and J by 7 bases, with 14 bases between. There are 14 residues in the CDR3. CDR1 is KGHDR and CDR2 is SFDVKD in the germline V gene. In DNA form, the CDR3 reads TGTGCCACCAGTGATGTGGCGATTGGGGGTGGCTACACCTTC. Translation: CATSDVAIGGGYTF.

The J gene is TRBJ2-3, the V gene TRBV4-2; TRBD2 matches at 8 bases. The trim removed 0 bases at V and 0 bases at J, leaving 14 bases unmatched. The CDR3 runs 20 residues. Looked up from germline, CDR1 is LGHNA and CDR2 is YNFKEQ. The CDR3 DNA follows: TGTGCCAGCAGCCAAGAATCGTCCCGGGAGGGCCTCGGGAGCACAGATACGCAGTATTTT. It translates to CASSQESSREGLGSTDTQYF.

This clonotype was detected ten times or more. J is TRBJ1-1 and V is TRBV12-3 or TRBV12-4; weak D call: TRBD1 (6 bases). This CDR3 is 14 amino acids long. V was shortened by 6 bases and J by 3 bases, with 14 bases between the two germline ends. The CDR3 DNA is TGTGCCAGCAGACATACAGGGATGGACACTGAAGCTTTCTTT. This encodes CASRHTGMDTEAFF.

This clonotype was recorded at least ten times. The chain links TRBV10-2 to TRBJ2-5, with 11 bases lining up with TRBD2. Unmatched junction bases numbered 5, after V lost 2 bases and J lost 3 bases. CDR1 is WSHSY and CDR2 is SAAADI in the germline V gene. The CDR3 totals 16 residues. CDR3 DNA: TGCGCCAGCAGTGAGGATGGGACTAGCGGTAAAGAGACCCAGTACTTC. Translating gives CASSEDGTSGKETQYF.

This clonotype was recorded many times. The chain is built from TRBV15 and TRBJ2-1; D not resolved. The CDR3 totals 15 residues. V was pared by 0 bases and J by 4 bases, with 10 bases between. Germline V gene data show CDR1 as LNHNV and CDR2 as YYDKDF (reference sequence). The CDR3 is CATSRELDAYNEQFF. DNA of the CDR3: TGTGCCACCAGCAGAGAACTTGACGCATACAATGAGCAGTTCTTC.

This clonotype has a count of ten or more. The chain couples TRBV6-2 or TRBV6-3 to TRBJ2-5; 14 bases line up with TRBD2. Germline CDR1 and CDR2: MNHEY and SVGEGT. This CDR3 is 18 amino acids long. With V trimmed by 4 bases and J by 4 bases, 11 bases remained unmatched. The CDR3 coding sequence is TGTGCCAGCAGTTCCCAGCCCGGGACTAGCGGGAGTATAGAGACCCAGTACTTC. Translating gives CASSSQPGTSGSIETQYF.

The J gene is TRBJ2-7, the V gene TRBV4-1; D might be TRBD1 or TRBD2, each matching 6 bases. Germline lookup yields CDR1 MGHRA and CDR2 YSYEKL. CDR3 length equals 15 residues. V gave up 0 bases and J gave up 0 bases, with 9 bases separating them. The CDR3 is CASSQDKGGSYEQYF. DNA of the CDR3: TGCGCCAGCAGCCAAGATAAGGGGGGCTCCTACGAGCAGTACTTC.

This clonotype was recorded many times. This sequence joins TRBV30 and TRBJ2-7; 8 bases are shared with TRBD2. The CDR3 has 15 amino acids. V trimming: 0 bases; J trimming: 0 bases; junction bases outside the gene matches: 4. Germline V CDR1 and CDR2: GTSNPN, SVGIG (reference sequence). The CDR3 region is CAWSVREGYSYEQYF. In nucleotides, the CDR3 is TGTGCCTGGAGTGTACGGGAGGGCTACTCCTACGAGCAGTACTTC.

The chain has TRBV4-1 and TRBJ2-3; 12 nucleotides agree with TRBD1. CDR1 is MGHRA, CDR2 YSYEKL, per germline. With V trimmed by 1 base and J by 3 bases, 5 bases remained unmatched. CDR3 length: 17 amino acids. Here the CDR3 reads CASSQGMGQGATDTQYF. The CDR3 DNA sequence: TGCGCCAGCAGCCAAGGAATGGGACAGGGGGCAACAGATACGCAGTATTTT.

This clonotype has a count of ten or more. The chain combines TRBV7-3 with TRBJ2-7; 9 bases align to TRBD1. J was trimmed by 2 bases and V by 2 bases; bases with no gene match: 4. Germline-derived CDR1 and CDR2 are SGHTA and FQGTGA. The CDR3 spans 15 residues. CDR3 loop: CASSLGQGSAYEQYF. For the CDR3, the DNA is TGTGCCAGCAGCTTAGGACAGGGGAGCGCCTACGAGCAGTACTTC.

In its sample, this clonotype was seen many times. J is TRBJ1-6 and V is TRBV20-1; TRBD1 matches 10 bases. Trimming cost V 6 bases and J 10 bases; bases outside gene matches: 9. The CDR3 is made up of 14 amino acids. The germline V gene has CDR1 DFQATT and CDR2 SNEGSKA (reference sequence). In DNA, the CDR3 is TGCAGTGCCAGCCACGGGACAGGGGTCTCACCCCTCCACTTT. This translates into CSASHGTGVSPLHF.

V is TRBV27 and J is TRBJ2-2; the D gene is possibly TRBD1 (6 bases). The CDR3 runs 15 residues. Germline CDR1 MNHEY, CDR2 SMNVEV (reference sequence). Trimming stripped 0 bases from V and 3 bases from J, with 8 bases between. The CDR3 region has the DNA TGTGCCAGCAGTTTATCCCACAGGGACACCGGGGAGCTGTTTTTT. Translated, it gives CASSLSHRDTGELFF.

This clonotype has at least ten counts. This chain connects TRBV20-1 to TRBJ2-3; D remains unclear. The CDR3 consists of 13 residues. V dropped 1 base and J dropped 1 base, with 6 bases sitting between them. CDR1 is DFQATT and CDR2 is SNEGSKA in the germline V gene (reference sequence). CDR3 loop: CSARADGTDTQYF. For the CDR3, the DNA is TGCAGTGCTAGAGCGGACGGCACAGATACGCAGTATTTT.

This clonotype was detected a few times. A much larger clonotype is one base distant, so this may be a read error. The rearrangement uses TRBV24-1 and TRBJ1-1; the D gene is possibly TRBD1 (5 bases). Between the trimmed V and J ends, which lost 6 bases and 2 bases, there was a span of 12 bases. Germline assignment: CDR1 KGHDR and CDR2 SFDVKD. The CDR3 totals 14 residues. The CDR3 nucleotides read TGTGCCACCAGTCCGGGGGGGGGAAACACTGAAGCTTTCTTT. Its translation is CATSPGGGNTEAFF.

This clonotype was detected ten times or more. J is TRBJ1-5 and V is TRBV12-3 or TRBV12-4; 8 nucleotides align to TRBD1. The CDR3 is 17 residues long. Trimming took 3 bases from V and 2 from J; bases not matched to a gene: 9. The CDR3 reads CASSFIQGDGRNQPQHF. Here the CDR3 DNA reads TGTGCCAGCAGTTTTATACAGGGGGACGGGCGCAATCAGCCCCAGCATTTT.

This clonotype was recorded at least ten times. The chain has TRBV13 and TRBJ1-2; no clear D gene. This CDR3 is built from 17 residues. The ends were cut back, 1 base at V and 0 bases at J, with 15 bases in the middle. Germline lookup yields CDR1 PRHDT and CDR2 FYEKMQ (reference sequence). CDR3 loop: CASSLVAGKTSNYGYTF. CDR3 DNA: TGTGCCAGCAGCTTAGTAGCGGGGAAAACGTCTAACTATGGCTACACCTTC. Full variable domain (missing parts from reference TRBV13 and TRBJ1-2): AAGVIQSPRHLIKEKRETATLKCYPIPRHDTVYWYQQGPGQDPQFLISFYEKMQSDKGSIPDRFSAQQFSDYHSELNMSSLELGDSALYFCASSLVAGKTSNYGYTFGSGTRLTVV.

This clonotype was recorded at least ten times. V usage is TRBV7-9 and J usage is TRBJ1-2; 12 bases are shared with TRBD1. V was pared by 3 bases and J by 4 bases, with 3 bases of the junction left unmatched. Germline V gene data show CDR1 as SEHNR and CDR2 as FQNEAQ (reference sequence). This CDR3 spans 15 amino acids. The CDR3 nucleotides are TGTGCCAGCAGCTTGGGACAGGGGGCGATCTATGGCTACACCTTC. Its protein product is CASSLGQGAIYGYTF. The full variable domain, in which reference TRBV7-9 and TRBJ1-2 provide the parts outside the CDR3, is DTGVSQNPRHKITKRGQNVTFRCDPISEHNRLYWYRQTLGQGPEFLTYFQNEAQLEKSRLLSDRFSAERPKGSFSTLEIQRTEQGDSAMYLCASSLGQGAIYGYTFGSGTRLTVV.

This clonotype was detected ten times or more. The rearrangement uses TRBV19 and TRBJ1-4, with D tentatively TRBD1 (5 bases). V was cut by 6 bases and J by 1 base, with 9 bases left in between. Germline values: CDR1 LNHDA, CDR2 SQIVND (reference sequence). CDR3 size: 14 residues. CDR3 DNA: TGTGCCAGTAGCCCCCAGGGAACTAATGAAAAACTGTTTTTT. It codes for CASSPQGTNEKLFF.

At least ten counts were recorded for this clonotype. The DNA of the CDR3 is TGTGCCAGCAGCCCAGATAGCGGGGGGACAGATACGCAGTATTTT. This encodes CASSPDSGGTDTQYF. The V call is TRBV7-2, the J call TRBJ2-3, with 10 bases identical to TRBD2. The germline gives CDR1 SGHTA, CDR2 FQGNSA. The CDR3 has 15 residues. Trimming cost V 5 bases and J 3 bases; bases outside gene matches: 5.

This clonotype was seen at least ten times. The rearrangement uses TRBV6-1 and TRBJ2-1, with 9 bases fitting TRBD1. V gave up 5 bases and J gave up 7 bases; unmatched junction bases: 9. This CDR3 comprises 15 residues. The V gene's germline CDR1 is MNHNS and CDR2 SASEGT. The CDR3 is CASSQRQGEVNEQFF. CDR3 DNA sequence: TGTGCCAGCAGTCAGCGACAGGGGGAGGTAAATGAGCAGTTCTTC.

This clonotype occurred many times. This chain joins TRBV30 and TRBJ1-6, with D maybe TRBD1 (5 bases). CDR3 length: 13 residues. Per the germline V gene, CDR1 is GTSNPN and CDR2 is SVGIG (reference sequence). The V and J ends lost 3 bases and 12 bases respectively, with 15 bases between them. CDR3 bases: TGTGCCTGGAGCCCCCAGGGCCTCCAACCCCTCCACTTT. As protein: CAWSPQGLQPLHF.

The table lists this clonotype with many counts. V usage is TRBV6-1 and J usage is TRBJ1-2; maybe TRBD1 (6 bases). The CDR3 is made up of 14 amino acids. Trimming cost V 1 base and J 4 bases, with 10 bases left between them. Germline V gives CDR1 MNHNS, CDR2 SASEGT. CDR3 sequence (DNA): TGTGCCAGCAGTGAAGGGACAGAGTCCTATGGCTACACCTTC. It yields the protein CASSEGTESYGYTF.

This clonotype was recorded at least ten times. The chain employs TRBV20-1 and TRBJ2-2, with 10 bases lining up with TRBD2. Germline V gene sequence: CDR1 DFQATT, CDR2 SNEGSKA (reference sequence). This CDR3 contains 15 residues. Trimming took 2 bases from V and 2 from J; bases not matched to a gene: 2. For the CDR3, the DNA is TGCAGTGCTAGACTAGCGGGGGAAAACACCGGGGAGCTGTTTTTT. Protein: CSARLAGENTGELFF.